The rows below give T cell receptor beta chains drawn from one sample of a study of T-cell memory formation after mild COVID-19. Via MiXCR, TCRdb re-called the 5' RACE reads, giving one row per CDR3 protein. The sample yields about 88,000 distinct CDR3 sequences, roughly 25% seen once. Sample: PBMCs or a T cell subset sorted from them (not recorded which). Receptors originate from a man aged 18 to 29 who had mild COVID-19 (a few samples of this study predate the infection). Cell type and time point are not known. The CDR3 runs from the conserved cysteine through the conserved F or W. The D gene is left open where the match is weak. The listing skips clone size in some rows; elsewhere it reads once, few, many or a size class.

V gene	clone size	D gene	J gene	CDR3 protein	CDR3 DNA
TRBV2	.	.	TRBJ2-3	CASSEWLGGDTQYF	TGTGCCAGCAGTGAATGGCTGGGTGGAGATACGCAGTATTTT
TRBV6-2/TRBV6-3	.	.	TRBJ2-1	CASSYVSPASSYNEQFF	TGTGCCAGCAGTTACGTCAGCCCTGCGAGCTCCTACAATGAGCAGTTCTTC
TRBV4-3	.	.	TRBJ2-7	CASSPIRDPSYEQYF	TGCGCCAGCAGCCCGATCAGGGACCCCTCCTACGAGCAGTACTTC
TRBV9	few	.	TRBJ2-4	CASSADRSGNIQYF	TGTGCCAGCAGCGCTGACCGGAGTGGTAACATTCAGTACTTC
TRBV12-3/TRBV12-4	few	.	TRBJ2-3	CASRKDWGTDTQYF	TGTGCCAGCAGGAAGGACTGGGGCACAGATACGCAGTATTTT
TRBV20-1	.	.	TRBJ1-5	CSLLQDNQPQHF	TGCAGTCTATTGCAGGACAATCAGCCCCAGCATTTT
TRBV7-9	few	.	TRBJ1-5	CASSLDRGFGNQPQHF	TGTGCCAGCAGCTTAGACCGGGGGTTCGGCAATCAGCCCCAGCATTTT
TRBV23-1	.	.	TRBJ1-3	CASSQGGTVPITGNTIYF	TGCGCCAGCAGTCAGGGGGGAACCGTACCCATCACTGGAAACACCATATATTTT
TRBV7-9	few	.	TRBJ1-1	CASLLKNTEAFF	TGTGCCAGCCTCCTAAAAAACACTGAAGCTTTCTTT
TRBV4-3	few	TRBD2	TRBJ2-2	CASSQSLAGMNTGELFF	TGCGCCAGCAGCCAGAGCCTAGCGGGGATGAACACCGGGGAGCTGTTTTTT
TRBV7-6	few	.	TRBJ2-1	CASSPGGPYNEQFF	TGTGCCAGCAGCCCTGGGGGTCCCTACAATGAGCAGTTCTTC
TRBV3-1	few	.	TRBJ1-1	CASSPRGGEAFF	TGTGCCAGCAGCCCGAGGGGGGGTGAAGCTTTCTTT
TRBV29-1	few	.	TRBJ1-2	CSVVAGQTRVYGYTF	TGCAGCGTCGTCGCCGGACAGACCCGTGTCTATGGCTACACCTTC
TRBV10-3	.	.	TRBJ2-2	CAISRDAGELFF	TGTGCCATCTCTCGAGATGCCGGGGAGCTGTTTTTT
TRBV28	.	TRBD2	TRBJ2-1	CASSLLAGGFNEQFF	TGTGCCAGCAGTTTGTTAGCGGGGGGGTTTAATGAGCAGTTCTTC
TRBV12-3/TRBV12-4	.	.	TRBJ2-7	CASSLGSGPSYEQYF	TGTGCCAGCAGCCTTGGGAGCGGGCCTTCCTACGAGCAGTACTTC
TRBV14	.	.	TRBJ2-1	CASSQHNNEQFF	TGTGCCAGCAGCCAGCACAACAATGAGCAGTTCTTC
TRBV7-3	.	.	TRBJ1-1	CASSSVGVPEAFF	TGTGCCAGCAGCTCTGTGGGGGTACCTGAAGCTTTCTTT
TRBV7-8	few	.	TRBJ2-3	CASTGKPDTQYF	TGTGCCAGCACAGGAAAGCCAGATACGCAGTATTTT
TRBV6-2/TRBV6-3	.	.	TRBJ2-1	CASSPVSNEQFF	TGTGCCAGCAGTCCGGTCTCGAATGAGCAGTTCTTC
TRBV15	few	.	TRBJ1-1	CATSREGWWAFF	TGTGCCACCAGCAGAGAAGGCTGGTGGGCTTTCTTT
TRBV4-1	.	TRBD1	TRBJ1-1	CASSQDRGPTEAFF	TGCGCCAGCAGCCAAGACAGGGGGCCCACTGAAGCTTTCTTT
TRBV7-2	.	.	TRBJ1-3	CASSPGRAGNTIYF	TGTGCCAGCAGCCCCGGCAGAGCCGGAAACACCATATATTTT
TRBV4-3	.	.	TRBJ1-2	CASSQDRVDYYGYTF	TGCGCCAGCAGCCAAGATCGGGTCGACTACTATGGCTACACCTTC
TRBV4-1	.	TRBD1	TRBJ1-1	CASSPGDRSNTEAFF	TGCGCCAGCAGCCCTGGGGACAGGTCCAACACTGAAGCTTTCTTT
TRBV6-1	.	.	TRBJ2-1	CASSWVGDRYNEQFF	TGTGCCAGCAGTTGGGTGGGGGACCGCTACAATGAGCAGTTCTTC
TRBV19	few	.	TRBJ1-5	CASSIAQGGLNQPQHF	TGTGCCAGTAGTATCGCCCAGGGAGGCTTGAATCAGCCCCAGCATTTT
TRBV5-1	few	.	TRBJ2-7	CASSFQQNSGEQYF	TGCGCCAGCAGCTTCCAACAGAACTCCGGCGAGCAGTACTTC
TRBV28	.	.	TRBJ2-2	CASSLVGDTYTGELFF	TGTGCCAGCAGCTTGGTGGGGGACACTTACACCGGGGAGCTGTTTTTT
TRBV7-9	few	TRBD1	TRBJ1-1	CASSHPGQGEAEAFF	TGTGCCAGCAGCCACCCCGGACAGGGGGAAGCTGAAGCTTTCTTT
TRBV29-1	.	TRBD1	TRBJ2-3	CSVPGQGPYTQYF	TGCAGCGTTCCGGGACAGGGGCCTTATACGCAGTATTTT
TRBV19	once	.	TRBJ2-3	CASSSAEITQYF	TGTGCCAGTAGTAGTGCGGAGATTACGCAGTATTTT
TRBV7-9	few	.	TRBJ2-1	CASSLVGPEGQFF	TGTGCCAGCAGCTTAGTCGGGCCAGAGGGGCAGTTCTTC
TRBV5-1	few	TRBD2	TRBJ2-2	CASSSSGGTGELFF	TGCGCCAGCAGCTCCAGCGGGGGGACCGGGGAGCTGTTTTTT
TRBV5-1	few	TRBD1	TRBJ1-6	CASSSGTGGNSPLHF	TGCGCCAGCAGCTCCGGGACAGGGGGTAATTCACCCCTCCACTTT
TRBV10-3	.	.	TRBJ2-3	CAISVRTDTDTQYF	TGTGCCATCAGTGTAAGGACAGACACAGATACGCAGTATTTT
TRBV9	few	TRBD2	TRBJ2-6	CASSVAGLAALTPGANVLTF	TGTGCCAGCAGCGTAGCCGGACTAGCGGCGCTTACCCCTGGGGCCAACGTCCTGACTTTC
TRBV20-1	.	TRBD2	TRBJ2-3	CSVPGLAERADTQYF	TGCAGTGTCCCGGGACTAGCGGAGCGAGCAGATACGCAGTATTTT
TRBV6-5	.	TRBD1	TRBJ2-5	CASSHTGGGGETQYF	TGTGCCAGCAGTCATACAGGGGGTGGAGGAGAGACCCAGTACTTC
TRBV29-1	.	.	TRBJ2-4	CSVVDPMWGIQYF	TGCAGCGTTGTTGACCCCATGTGGGGCATTCAGTACTTC